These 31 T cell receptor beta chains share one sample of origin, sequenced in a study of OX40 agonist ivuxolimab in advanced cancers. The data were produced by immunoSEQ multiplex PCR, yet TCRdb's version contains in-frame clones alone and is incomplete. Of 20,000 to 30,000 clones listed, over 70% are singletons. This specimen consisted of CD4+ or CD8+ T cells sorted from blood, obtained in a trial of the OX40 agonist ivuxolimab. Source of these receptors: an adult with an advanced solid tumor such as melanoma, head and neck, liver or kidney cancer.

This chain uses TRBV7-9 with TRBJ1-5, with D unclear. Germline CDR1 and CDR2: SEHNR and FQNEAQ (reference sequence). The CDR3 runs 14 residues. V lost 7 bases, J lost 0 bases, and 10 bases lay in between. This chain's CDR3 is CASTRSNSNQPQHF. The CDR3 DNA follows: TGTGCCAGCACCCGGAGTAATAGCAATCAGCCCCAGCATTTT.

The CDR3 sequence is CASTQGNEQYF. Here the CDR3 DNA reads TGTGCCAGCACTCAGGGGAACGAGCAGTACTTC. The rearrangement links TRBV13 to TRBJ2-7, with D perhaps TRBD1 (6 bases). CDR3 size: 11 residues. Germline loops: CDR1 PRHDT, CDR2 FYEKMQ (reference sequence). The V gene lost 7 bases and the J gene lost 5 bases, with 9 bases spanning the gap.

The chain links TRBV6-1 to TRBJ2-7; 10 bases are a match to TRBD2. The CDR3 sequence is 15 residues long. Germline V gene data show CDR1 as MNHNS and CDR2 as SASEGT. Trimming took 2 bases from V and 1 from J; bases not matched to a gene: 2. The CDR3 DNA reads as TGTGCCAGCAGTGAAAATAGCGGGGGGTCCTACGAGCAGTACTTC. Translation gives CASSENSGGSYEQYF.

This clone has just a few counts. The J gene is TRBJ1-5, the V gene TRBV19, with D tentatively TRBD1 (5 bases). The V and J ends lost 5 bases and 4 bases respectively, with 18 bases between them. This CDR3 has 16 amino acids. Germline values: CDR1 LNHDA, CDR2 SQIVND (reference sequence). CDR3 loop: CASSETRVVKNQPQHF. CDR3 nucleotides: TGTGCCAGTAGTGAAACCAGGGTGGTAAAAAATCAGCCCCAGCATTTT.

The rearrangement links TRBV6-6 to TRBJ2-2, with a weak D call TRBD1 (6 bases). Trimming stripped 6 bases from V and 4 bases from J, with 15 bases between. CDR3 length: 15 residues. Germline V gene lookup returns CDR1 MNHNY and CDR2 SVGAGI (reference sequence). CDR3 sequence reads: CASRHRAEGTGELFF. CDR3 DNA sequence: TGTGCCAGCAGACACAGGGCAGAGGGCACCGGGGAGCTGTTTTTT.

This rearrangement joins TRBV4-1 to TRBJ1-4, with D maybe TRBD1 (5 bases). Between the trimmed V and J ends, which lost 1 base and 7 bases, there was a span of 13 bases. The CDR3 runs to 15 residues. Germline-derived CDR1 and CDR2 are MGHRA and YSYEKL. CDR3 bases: TGCGCCAGCAGCCAAGTGAGGGGTGAGGGTGAAAAACTGTTTTTT. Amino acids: CASSQVRGEGEKLFF.

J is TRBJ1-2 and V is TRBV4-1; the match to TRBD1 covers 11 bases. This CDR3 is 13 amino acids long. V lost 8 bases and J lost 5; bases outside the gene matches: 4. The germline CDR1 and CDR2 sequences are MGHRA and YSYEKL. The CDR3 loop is CASHGQGAYGYTF. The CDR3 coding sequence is TGCGCCAGCCACGGACAGGGGGCTTATGGCTACACCTTC.

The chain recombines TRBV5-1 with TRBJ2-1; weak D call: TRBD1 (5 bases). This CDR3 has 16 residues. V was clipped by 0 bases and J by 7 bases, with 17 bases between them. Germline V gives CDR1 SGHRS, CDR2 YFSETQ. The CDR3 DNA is TGCGCCAGCAGCTTGGCCCGGACACAATCGGATAATGAGCAGTTCTTC. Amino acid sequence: CASSLARTQSDNEQFF.

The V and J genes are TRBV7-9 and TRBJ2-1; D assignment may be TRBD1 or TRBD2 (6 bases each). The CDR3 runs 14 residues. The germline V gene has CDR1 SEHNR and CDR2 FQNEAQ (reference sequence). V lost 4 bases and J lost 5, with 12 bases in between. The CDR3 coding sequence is TGTGCCAGCAGCTCGTCTAGGGGGGACAATGAGCAGTTCTTC. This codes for CASSSSRGDNEQFF.

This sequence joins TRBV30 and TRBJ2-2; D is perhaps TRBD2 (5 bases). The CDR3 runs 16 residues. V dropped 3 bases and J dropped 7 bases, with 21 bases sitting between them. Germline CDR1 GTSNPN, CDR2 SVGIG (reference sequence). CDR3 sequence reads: CAWSPFGRRGNGELFF. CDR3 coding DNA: TGTGCCTGGAGCCCATTCGGGCGGAGAGGGAACGGGGAGCTGTTTTTT. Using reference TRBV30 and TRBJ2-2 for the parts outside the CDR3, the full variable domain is SQTIHQWPATLVQPVGSPLSLECTVEGTSNPNLYWYRQAAGRGLQLLFYSVGIGQISSEVPQNLSASRPQDRQFILSSKKLLLSDSGFYLCAWSPFGRRGNGELFFGEGSRLTVL.

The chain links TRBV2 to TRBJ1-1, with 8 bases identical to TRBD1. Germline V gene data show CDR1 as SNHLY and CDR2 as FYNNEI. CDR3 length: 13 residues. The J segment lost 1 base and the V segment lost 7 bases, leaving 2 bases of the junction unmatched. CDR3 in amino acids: CASTDRANTEAFF. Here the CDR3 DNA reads TGTGCCAGCACGGACAGGGCGAACACTGAAGCTTTCTTT.

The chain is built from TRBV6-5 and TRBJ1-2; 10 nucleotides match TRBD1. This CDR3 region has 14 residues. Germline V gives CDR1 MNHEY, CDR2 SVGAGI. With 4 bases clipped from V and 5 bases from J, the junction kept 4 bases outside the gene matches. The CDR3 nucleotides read TGTGCCAGCAGTTCTCGGACAGGGGGTTATGGCTACACCTTC. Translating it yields CASSSRTGGYGYTF.

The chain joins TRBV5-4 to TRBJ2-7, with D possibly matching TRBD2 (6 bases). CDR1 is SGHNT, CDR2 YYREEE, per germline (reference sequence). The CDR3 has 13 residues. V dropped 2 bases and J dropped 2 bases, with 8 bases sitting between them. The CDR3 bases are TGTGCCAGCAGCTTTAGCGGAACCTACGAGCAGTACTTC. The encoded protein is CASSFSGTYEQYF.

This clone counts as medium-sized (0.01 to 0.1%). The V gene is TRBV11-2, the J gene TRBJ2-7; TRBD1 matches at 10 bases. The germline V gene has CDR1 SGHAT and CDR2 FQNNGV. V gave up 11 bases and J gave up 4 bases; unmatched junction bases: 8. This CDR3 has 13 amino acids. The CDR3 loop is CASRDRGMYEQYF. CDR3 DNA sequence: TGTGCCTCTCGGGACAGGGGTATGTACGAGCAGTACTTC.

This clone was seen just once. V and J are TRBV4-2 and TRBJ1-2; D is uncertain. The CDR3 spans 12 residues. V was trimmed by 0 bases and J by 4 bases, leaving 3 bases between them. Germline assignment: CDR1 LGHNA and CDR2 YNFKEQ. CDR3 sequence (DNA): TGTGCCAGCAGCCAAGACCCCTATGGCTACACCTTC. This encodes CASSQDPYGYTF.

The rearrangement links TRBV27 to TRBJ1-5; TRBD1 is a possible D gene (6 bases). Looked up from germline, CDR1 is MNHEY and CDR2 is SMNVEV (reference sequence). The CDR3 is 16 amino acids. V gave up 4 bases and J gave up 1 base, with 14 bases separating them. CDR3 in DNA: TGTGCCAGCAGTTCGCTGGTAGGGGGGAGCAATCAGCCCCAGCATTTT. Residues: CASSSLVGGSNQPQHF.

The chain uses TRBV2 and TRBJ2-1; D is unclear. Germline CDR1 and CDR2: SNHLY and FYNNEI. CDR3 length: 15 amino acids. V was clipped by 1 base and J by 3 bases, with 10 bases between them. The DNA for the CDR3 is TGTGCCAGCAGTGAAGAAGTGGCACTCTACAATGAGCAGTTCTTC. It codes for CASSEEVALYNEQFF.

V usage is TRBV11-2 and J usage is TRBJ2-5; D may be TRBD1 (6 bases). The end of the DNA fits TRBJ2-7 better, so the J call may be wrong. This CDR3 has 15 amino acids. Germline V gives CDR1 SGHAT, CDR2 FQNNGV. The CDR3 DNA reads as TGTGCCAGCAGCTTAGCTCCCCAACAGGGCGGCGAGCAGTACTTC. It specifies CASSLAPQQGGEQYF.

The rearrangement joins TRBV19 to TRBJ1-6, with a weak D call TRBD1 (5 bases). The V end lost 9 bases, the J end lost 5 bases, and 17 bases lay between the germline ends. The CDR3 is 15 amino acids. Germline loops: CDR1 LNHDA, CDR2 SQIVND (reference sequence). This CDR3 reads CASRKETANNSPLHF. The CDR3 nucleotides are TGTGCCAGCCGGAAAGAGACAGCGAATAATTCACCCCTCCACTTT.

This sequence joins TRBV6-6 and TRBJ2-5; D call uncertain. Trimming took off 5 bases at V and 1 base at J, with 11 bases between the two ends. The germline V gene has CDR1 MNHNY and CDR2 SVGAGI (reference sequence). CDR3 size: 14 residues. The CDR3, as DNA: TGTGCCAGCAGTCCTCCGGCGATCCAAGAGACCCAGTACTTC. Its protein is CASSPPAIQETQYF.

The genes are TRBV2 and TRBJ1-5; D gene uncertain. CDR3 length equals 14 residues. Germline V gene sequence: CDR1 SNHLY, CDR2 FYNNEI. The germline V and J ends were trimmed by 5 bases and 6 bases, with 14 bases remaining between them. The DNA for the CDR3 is TGTGCCAGCAGTTACGGGCCTCAGATTCAGCCCCAGCATTTT. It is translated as CASSYGPQIQPQHF.

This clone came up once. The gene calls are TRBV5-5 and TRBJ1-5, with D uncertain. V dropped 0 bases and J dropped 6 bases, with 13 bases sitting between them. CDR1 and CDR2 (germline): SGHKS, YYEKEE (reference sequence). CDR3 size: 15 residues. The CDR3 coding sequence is TGTGCCAGCAGCTTGGGAGGGAGGGCTACTCAGCCCCAGCATTTT. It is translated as CASSLGGRATQPQHF. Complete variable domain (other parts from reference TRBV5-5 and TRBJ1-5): DAGVTQSPTHLIKTRGQQVTLRCSPISGHKSVSWYQQVLGQGPQFIFQYYEKEERGRGNFPDRFSARQFPNYSSELNVNALLLGDSALYLCASSLGGRATQPQHFGDGTRLSIL.

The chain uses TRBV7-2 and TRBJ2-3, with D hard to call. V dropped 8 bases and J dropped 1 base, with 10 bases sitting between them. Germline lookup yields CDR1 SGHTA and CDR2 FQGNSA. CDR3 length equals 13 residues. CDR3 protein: CASRKAGTDTQYF. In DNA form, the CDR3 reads TGTGCCAGCCGTAAGGCTGGCACAGATACGCAGTATTTT.

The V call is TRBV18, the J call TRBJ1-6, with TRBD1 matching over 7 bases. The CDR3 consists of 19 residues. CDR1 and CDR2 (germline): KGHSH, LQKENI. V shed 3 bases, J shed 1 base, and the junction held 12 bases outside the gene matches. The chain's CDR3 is CASSPLPGTAYSYNSPLHF. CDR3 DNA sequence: TGTGCCAGCTCACCGCTCCCCGGGACAGCCTATTCCTATAATTCACCCCTCCACTTT.

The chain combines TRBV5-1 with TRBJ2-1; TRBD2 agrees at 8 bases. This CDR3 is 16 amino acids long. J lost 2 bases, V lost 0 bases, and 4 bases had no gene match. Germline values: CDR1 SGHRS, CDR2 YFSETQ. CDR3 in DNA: TGCGCCAGCAGCTTGGATGCGGGGGGAACCTACAATGAGCAGTTCTTC. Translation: CASSLDAGGTYNEQFF. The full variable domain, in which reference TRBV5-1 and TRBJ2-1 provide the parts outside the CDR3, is KAGVTQTPRYLIKTRGQQVTLSCSPISGHRSVSWYQQTPGQGLQFLFEYFSETQRNKGNFPGRFSGRQFSNSRSEMNVSTLELGDSALYLCASSLDAGGTYNEQFFGPGTRLTVL.

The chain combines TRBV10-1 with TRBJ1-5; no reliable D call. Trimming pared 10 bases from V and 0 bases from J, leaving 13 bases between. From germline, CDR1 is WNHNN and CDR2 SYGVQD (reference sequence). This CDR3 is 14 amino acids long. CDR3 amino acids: CAIGGEYSNQPQHF. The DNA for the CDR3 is TGCGCCATTGGAGGAGAGTATAGCAATCAGCCCCAGCATTTT.

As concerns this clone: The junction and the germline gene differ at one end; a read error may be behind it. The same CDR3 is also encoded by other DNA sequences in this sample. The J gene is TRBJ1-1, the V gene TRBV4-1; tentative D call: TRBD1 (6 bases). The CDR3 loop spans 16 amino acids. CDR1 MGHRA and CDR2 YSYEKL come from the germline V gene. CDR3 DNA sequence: TGCGCTAGCAGCTTGAGTTATGGGGGGGCGGACACTGAAGCTTTCTTT. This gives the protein CASSLSYGGADTEAFF.

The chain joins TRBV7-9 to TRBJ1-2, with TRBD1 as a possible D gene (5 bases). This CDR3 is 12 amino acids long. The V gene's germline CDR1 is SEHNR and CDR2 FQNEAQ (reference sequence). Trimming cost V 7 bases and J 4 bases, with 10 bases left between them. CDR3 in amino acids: CASTKDSYGYTF. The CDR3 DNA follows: TGTGCCAGCACAAAAGACAGCTATGGCTACACCTTC.

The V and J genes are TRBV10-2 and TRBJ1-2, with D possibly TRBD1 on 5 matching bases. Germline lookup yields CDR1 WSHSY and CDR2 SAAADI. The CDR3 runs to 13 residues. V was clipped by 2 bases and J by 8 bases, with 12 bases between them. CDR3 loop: CASSEEGRRGYTF. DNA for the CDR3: TGCGCCAGCAGTGAGGAGGGGCGCCGGGGCTACACCTTC.

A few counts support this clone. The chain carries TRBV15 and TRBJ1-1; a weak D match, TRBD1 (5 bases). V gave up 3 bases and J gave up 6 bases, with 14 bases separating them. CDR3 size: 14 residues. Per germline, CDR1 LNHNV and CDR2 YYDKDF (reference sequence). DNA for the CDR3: TGTGCCACCAGCAGGTTGGGGGTTGGCCCTGAAGCTTTCTTT. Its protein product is CATSRLGVGPEAFF.

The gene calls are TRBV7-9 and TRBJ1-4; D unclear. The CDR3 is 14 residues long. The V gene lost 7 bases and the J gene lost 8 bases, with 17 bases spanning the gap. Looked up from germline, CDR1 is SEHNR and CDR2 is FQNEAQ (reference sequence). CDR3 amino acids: CASTAMLVQEKLFF. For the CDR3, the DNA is TGTGCCAGCACCGCTATGTTGGTACAAGAAAAACTGTTTTTT.